This T cell receptor (beta chain) derives from a study of blood T cell repertoires in COVID-19. About the study: Samples representing acute and convalescent COVID-19 were sourced from the United States, Italy and Spain. T cells, B-cell-depleted T cells, or PBMCs provided the cDNA or gDNA that served as material.

Seattle patients were enrolled while actively infected and followed longitudinally. CDR3 size: 14 residues. The germline CDR1 and CDR2 sequences are MNHEY and SMNVEV (reference sequence). V lost 6 bases, J lost 2 bases, and 13 bases lay in between. The data were produced by immunoSEQ multiplex PCR, yet TCRdb's version contains in-frame clones alone and is incomplete. The repertoire holds 300,000 to 450,000 clones, with over 75% as singletons. The TCR sequence derives from a woman aged 25 to 39 with COVID-19, enrolled during active disease. The source material was peripheral blood. The chain carries TRBV27 and TRBJ2-5; the D gene is possibly TRBD2 (5 bases). CDR3 sequence: CASRGVWQQETQYF. Written as DNA, the CDR3 is TGTGCCAGCAGGGGAGTTTGGCAACAAGAGACCCAGTACTTC.